This T cell receptor (beta chain) came from a study of spatial heterogeneity in lung cancer. Whole-study context: An average of more than ten raw reads was observed per unique TCR and UMI combination. Findings and limits, study-wide: Circulating ubiquitous expanded tumor TCRs were observed more frequently at resection than at follow-up.

This clonotype was counted ten times or more. Its antigen is currently unknown. The germline gives CDR1 SGHVS, CDR2 FQNEAQ. Trimming left V 7 bases short and J 2 bases short, with 11 bases between. The CDR3 has 13 residues. TCR cDNA molecules were tagged individually, and each one carried a unique molecular identifier. TCRdb reprocessed the 5' RACE reads with MiXCR, giving one entry per CDR3 protein. Here the sample spans under 20,000 distinct CDR3 sequences, about 19% being singletons. The time point denotes: sample taken at primary tumor resection. Sequencing of whole RNA from tumor, nontumor lung or frozen PBMC involved no sorting.

Sample: PBMCs, taken at surgery. The TCR comes from a male donor with early-stage non-small cell lung cancer. The rearrangement links TRBV7-8 to TRBJ1-2; a weak D match, TRBD1 (6 bases). In DNA form, the CDR3 reads TGTGCCAGCACCCCGACAGGAAACTATGGCTACACCTTC. Amino acids: CASTPTGNYGYTF.